This T cell receptor beta chain was captured in a study of shared clonotypes between healthy human individuals. In the case of this clone: The antigen remains undetermined.

The study ran the assay at deep level. The protocol was immunoSEQ multiplex PCR, while the TCRdb copy is restricted to in-frame clones and leaves out a portion. The sample consists of about 710,000 clones, around 73% of them appearing once. Germline values: CDR1 KGHSH, CDR2 LQKENI. V shed 6 bases and J 0 bases; nucleotides not matched to a gene: 4. The CDR3 is 15 residues long. Naive CD45RA+ and memory CD45RA-negative subsets were split from CD4+ cells. Study observations and caveats: Donor scarcity curtailed the genetic and exposure-history diversity represented herein.

The chain has TRBV18 and TRBJ1-5, with 8 bases matching TRBD1. The specimen sequenced was memory CD4+ T cells sorted from blood. Subset denoted: CD45RA-negative fraction. The clonotype was recovered from a woman younger than 45 in good health. CDR3 sequence reads: CASSAGTGSNQPQHF. The CDR3 DNA follows: TGTGCCAGCTCCGCCGGGACAGGTAGCAATCAGCCCCAGCATTTT.